A selection of T cell receptor beta chains follows, all from one sample in a study of Graves' ophthalmopathy and Graves' hyperthyroidism. TCRdb reprocessed the multiplex PCR reads with MiXCR, giving one entry per CDR3 protein. Among 560,000 or so distinct CDR3 sequences listed, under 45% were seen once. Material for sequencing was peripheral blood or thyroid tissue (not recorded which). The receptors come from an adult man with Graves' hyperthyroidism. The CDR3 runs from the conserved cysteine through the conserved F or W. A D gene is named only where the DNA matches it firmly. Clone size appears in some rows only: once, few, many, or a class for an expanded clone.

V gene	clone size	J gene	D gene	CDR3 protein	CDR3 DNA
TRBV5-5	-	TRBJ2-2	-	CASSPGAGSERGELFF	TGTGCCAGCAGCCCCGGGGCAGGGAGTGAACGGGGGGAGCTGTTTTTT
TRBV2	-	TRBJ2-3	TRBD1	CASWGQGADTQYF	TGTGCCAGCTGGGGACAGGGGGCAGATACGCAGTATTTT
TRBV2	-	TRBJ1-5	TRBD1	CASSPRTGLSNQPQHF	TGTGCCAGCAGTCCCCGGACAGGGTTAAGCAATCAGCCCCAGCATTTT
TRBV7-9	many	TRBJ2-2	TRBD2	CASSLVGRGRVNTGELFF	TGTGCCAGCAGCTTAGTGGGACGCGGGAGAGTTAACACCGGGGAGCTGTTTTTT
TRBV12-5	-	TRBJ2-2	TRBD2	CASGLEGGGANTGELFF	TGTGCTAGTGGTTTGGAGGGCGGGGGGGCGAACACCGGGGAGCTGTTTTTT
TRBV10-3	-	TRBJ2-3	-	CAISPNRQADTQYF	TGTGCCATCAGCCCCAACAGACAGGCAGATACGCAGTATTTT
TRBV10-3	-	TRBJ1-1	-	CAIRLAGGSILNTEAFF	TGTGCCATCAGACTAGCGGGAGGGTCTATCTTGAACACTGAAGCTTTCTTT
TRBV5-1	many	TRBJ2-5	-	CASSPPDQAKTQYF	TGCGCCAGCAGCCCACCGGACCAGGCAAAGACCCAGTACTTC
TRBV2	once	TRBJ1-1	-	CASSDRGFNYGYTEAFF	TGTGCCAGCAGTGACAGGGGATTTAACTATGGCTACACTGAAGCTTTCTTT
TRBV12-3/TRBV12-4	-	TRBJ2-2	TRBD2	CASSHFGRAWNEQFF	TGTGCCAGCAGCCATTTCGGGAGGGCCTGGAATGAGCAGTTTTTT
TRBV25-1	many	TRBJ2-5	-	CASSSPLETQYF	TGTGCCAGCAGTTCCCCTCTGGAGACCCAGTACTTC
TRBV19	many	TRBJ2-7	-	CASSRASSMGWEQYF	TGTGCCAGTAGTAGGGCGTCCTCGATGGGTTGGGAGCAGTACTTC
TRBV5-1	many	TRBJ1-3	-	CASSSSSGNTIYF	TGCGCCAGCAGCTCGAGCTCTGGAAACACCATATATTTT
TRBV29-1	-	TRBJ2-7	-	CSVEVGEYEQYF	TGCAGCGTTGAAGTAGGGGAGTACGAGCAGTACTTC
TRBV10-3	many	TRBJ1-1	TRBD1	CASEGQGASDTEAFF	TGTGCCAGCGAAGGACAGGGGGCGTCTGACACTGAAGCTTTCTTT
TRBV10-3	many	TRBJ1-5	TRBD1	CAISASDRGHQPQHF	TGTGCCATCAGTGCCAGTGACAGGGGGCATCAGCCCCAGCATTTT
TRBV7-9	-	TRBJ2-1	-	CASRSTGASSYNEQFF	TGTGCCAGCAGATCCACGGGAGCCTCCTCCTACAATGAGCAGTTCTTC
TRBV7-2	-	TRBJ2-5	-	CASSDGRGTQYF	TGTGCCAGCAGTGACGGCCGAGGGACCCAGTACTTC
TRBV7-9	few	TRBJ2-7	TRBD1	CASSQVGTGYYEQYF	TGTGCCAGCAGCCAAGTCGGGACAGGGTATTACGAGCAGTACTTC
TRBV12-3/TRBV12-4	-	TRBJ2-7	TRBD1	CASSFRQGDEQYF	TGTGCCAGCAGCTTCAGACAGGGAGACGAGCAGTACTTC
TRBV24-1	once	TRBJ2-5	TRBD1	CATSVRDRGSETQYF	TGTGCCACCAGCGTCCGGGACAGGGGGTCGGAGACCCAGTACTTC
TRBV12-5	many	TRBJ1-5	TRBD1	CASGSAQGSQPQHF	TGTGCTAGTGGGTCAGCACAGGGGAGTCAGCCCCAGCATTTT
TRBV19	many	TRBJ1-1	-	CASKGAWNTEAFF	TGTGCCAGTAAAGGGGCTTGGAACACTGAAGCTTTCTTT
TRBV7-6	once	TRBJ2-7	-	CASSSTGYGEEQYF	TGTGCCAGCAGCTCAACAGGTTACGGTGAGGAGCAGTACTTC
TRBV10-3	-	TRBJ1-6	-	CAISDKSPLHF	TGTGCCATCAGTGATAAATCACCCCTCCACTTT
TRBV7-2	-	TRBJ2-1	-	CASSFRGNEQFF	TGTGCCAGCAGCTTCAGGGGCAATGAGCAGTTCTTC
TRBV12-3/TRBV12-4	many	TRBJ2-7	TRBD2	CASSPGLAAEQYF	TGTGCCAGCAGTCCGGGACTAGCGGCAGAGCAGTACTTC
TRBV24-1	-	TRBJ2-5	-	CATSDALQGVGRQETQYF	TGTGCCACCAGTGACGCTTTACAGGGCGTGGGGCGCCAAGAGACCCAGTACTTC
TRBV24-1	few	TRBJ2-1	TRBD2	CATSEVGGRGNEQFF	TGTGCCACCAGTGAAGTTGGCGGGAGGGGCAATGAGCAGTTCTTC
TRBV9	many	TRBJ2-6	-	CASSATGFGANVLTF	TGTGCCAGCAGCGCTACAGGGTTCGGGGCCAACGTCCTGACTTTC